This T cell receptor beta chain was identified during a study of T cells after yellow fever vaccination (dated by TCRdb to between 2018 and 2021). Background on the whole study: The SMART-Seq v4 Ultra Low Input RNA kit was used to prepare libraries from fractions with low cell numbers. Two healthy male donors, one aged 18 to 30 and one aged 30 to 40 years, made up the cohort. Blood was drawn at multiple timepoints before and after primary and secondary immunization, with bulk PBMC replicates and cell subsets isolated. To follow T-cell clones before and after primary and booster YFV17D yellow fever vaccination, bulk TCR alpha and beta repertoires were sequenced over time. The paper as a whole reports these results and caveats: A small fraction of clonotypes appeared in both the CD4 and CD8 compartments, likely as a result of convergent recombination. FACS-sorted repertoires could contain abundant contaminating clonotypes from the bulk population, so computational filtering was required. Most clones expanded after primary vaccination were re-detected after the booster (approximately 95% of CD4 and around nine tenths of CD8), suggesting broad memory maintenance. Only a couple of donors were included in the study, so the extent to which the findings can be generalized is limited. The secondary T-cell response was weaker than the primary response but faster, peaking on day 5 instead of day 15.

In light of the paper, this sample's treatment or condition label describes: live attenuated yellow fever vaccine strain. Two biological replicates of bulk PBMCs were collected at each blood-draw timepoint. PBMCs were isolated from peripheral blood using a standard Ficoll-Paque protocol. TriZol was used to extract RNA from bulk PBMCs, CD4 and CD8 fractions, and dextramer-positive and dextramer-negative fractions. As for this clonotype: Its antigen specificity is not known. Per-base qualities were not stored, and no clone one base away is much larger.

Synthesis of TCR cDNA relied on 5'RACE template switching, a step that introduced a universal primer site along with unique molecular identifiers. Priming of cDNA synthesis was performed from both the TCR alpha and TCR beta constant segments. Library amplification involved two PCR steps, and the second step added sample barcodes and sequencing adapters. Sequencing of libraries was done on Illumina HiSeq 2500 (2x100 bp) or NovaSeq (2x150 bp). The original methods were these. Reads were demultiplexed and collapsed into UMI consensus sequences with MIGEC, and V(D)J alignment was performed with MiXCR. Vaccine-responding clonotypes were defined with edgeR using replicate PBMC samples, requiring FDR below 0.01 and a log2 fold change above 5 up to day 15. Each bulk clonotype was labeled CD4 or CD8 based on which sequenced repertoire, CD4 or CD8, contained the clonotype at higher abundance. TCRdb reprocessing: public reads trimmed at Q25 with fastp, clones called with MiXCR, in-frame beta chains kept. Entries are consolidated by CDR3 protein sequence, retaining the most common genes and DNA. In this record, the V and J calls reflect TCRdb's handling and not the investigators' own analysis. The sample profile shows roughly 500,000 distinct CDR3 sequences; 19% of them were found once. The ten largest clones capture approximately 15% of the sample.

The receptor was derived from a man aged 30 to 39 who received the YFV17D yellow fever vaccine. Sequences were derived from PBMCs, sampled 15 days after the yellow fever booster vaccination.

The CDR3 protein sequence reads: CASSSRPGLAYTDTQYF. The DNA sequence follows: TGTGCCAGCAGCTCCCGCCCGGGACTAGCGTACACAGATACGCAGTATTTT. This chain joins TRBV5-6 to TRBJ2-3, with 10 bases matching TRBD2. From cysteine to phenylalanine, the CDR3 is 17 amino acids long. CDR3 DNA is the only sequence kept; it has 51 bases, read in frame from the first base. Clipping removes 3 bases from V and 2 bases from J, with 9 as the unmatched junction base count. From a lookup of the germline V gene, CDR1 and CDR2 are SGHDT and YYEEEE.